These 21 T cell receptor beta chains were all obtained from the same sample, sequenced in a study of T-cell memory formation after mild COVID-19. One entry per CDR3 protein results from TCRdb running MiXCR on the 5' RACE reads. Of around 340,000 distinct CDR3 sequences detected, around 20% appear once; the ten largest clones hold approximately 12%. Sequencing used PBMCs or a T cell subset sorted from them (not recorded which). These receptors were obtained from an adult woman who had mild COVID-19 (a few samples of this study predate the infection). Cell type and time point are not known.

The V and J genes are TRBV6-5 and TRBJ2-7; D call uncertain. Between the trimmed V and J ends, which lost 6 bases and 2 bases, there was a span of 8 bases. Germline CDR1 and CDR2: MNHEY and SVGAGI. There are 12 residues in the CDR3. The CDR3 loop is CASSGDAYEQYF. The DNA of the CDR3 is TGTGCCAGCAGCGGTGACGCCTACGAGCAGTACTTC.

This clonotype showed up many times. The chain's CDR3 is CASSLVGFLSTDTQYF. CDR3 in DNA: TGTGCCAGCAGCTTAGTCGGGTTCCTTAGCACAGATACGCAGTATTTT. V and J are TRBV7-2 and TRBJ2-3; D gene ambiguous. The CDR3 extends over 16 amino acids. Germline assignment: CDR1 SGHTA and CDR2 FQGNSA. V was shortened by 1 base and J by 0 bases, with 11 bases between the two germline ends.

The J gene is TRBJ1-2, the V gene TRBV30; 8 nucleotides agree with TRBD1. Germline values: CDR1 GTSNPN, CDR2 SVGIG (reference sequence). This CDR3 is 13 amino acids long. The V and J ends lost 7 bases and 4 bases, in that order; junction bases with no gene match: 8. The CDR3: CASRQGKAYGYTF. The DNA for the CDR3 is TGTGCCTCTCGACAGGGGAAGGCCTATGGCTACACCTTC.

This rearrangement joins TRBV4-1 to TRBJ2-7; TRBD2 matches at 11 bases. The length of the CDR3 is 18 residues. The germline CDR1 and CDR2 sequences are MGHRA and YSYEKL. V shed 4 bases, J shed 1 base, and the junction held 12 bases outside the gene matches. DNA of the CDR3: TGCGCCAGCAGCCTCTTATTCGTGACTAGCGGGGTTTCCTACGAGCAGTACTTC. Its protein is CASSLLFVTSGVSYEQYF.

The chain carries TRBV6-1 and TRBJ2-3, with D unclear. The V gene lost 1 base and the J gene lost 11 bases, with 16 bases spanning the gap. CDR1 MNHNS and CDR2 SASEGT come from the germline V gene. The CDR3 runs to 14 residues. The CDR3 here is CASSEVAGPWEQYF. The CDR3 DNA reads TGTGCCAGCAGTGAAGTGGCAGGACCTTGGGAGCAGTATTTT.

This clonotype appeared a few times. The V gene is TRBV29-1, the J gene TRBJ2-7; the D is unclear. The CDR3 is made up of 13 amino acids. In germline, CDR1 is SQVTM, CDR2 ANQGSEA. The germline V and J ends were trimmed by 1 base and 5 bases, with 12 bases remaining between them. CDR3 loop: CSVEGVATNEQYF. The CDR3 DNA reads TGCAGCGTTGAAGGGGTAGCTACCAACGAGCAGTACTTC.

The chain joins TRBV3-1 to TRBJ1-4; the match to TRBD1 covers 10 bases. CDR1 is LGHDT, CDR2 YNNKEL, per germline (reference sequence). This CDR3 is 15 amino acids long. V was clipped by 4 bases and J by 7 bases; unmatched bases: 6. CDR3 sequence (DNA): TGTGCCAGCAGCCTACGACAGGGGGCAAGTGAAAAACTGTTTTTT. It is translated as CASSLRQGASEKLFF.

The chain employs TRBV7-8 and TRBJ2-2, with D possibly being TRBD1 (6 bases). This CDR3 has 15 amino acids. Germline V gene lookup returns CDR1 SGHVS and CDR2 FQNEAQ. The V end lost 3 bases, the J end lost 0 bases, and 8 bases lay between the germline ends. CDR3 nucleotide sequence: TGTGCCAGCAGCTTCGGGACATCGAACACCGGGGAGCTGTTTTTT. Protein sequence: CASSFGTSNTGELFF. The complete variable domain, with remaining parts taken from reference TRBV7-8 and TRBJ2-2, reads GAGVSQSPRYKVAKRGQDVALRCDPISGHVSLFWYQQALGQGPEFLTYFQNEAQLDKSGLPSDRFFAERPEGSVSTLKIQRTQQEDSAVYLCASSFGTSNTGELFFGEGSRLTVL.

This clonotype was detected a few times. V usage is TRBV20-1 and J usage is TRBJ2-3; the D gene could be TRBD1 or TRBD2 (5 bases each). CDR1 is DFQATT and CDR2 is SNEGSKA in the germline V gene (reference sequence). The CDR3 totals 12 residues. With 7 bases removed from V and 0 bases from J, the gap between germline ends came to 8 bases. The CDR3 DNA reads as TGCAGTGGGGACCTTAGCACAGATACGCAGTATTTT. Its translation is CSGDLSTDTQYF.

This clonotype turned up a few times. The chain carries TRBV7-9 and TRBJ2-5; possibly TRBD1 or TRBD2 for D (5 bases each). This CDR3 is 15 amino acids long. Per the germline V gene, CDR1 is SEHNR and CDR2 is FQNEAQ (reference sequence). V gave up 1 base and J gave up 5 bases, with 14 bases separating them. The CDR3 bases are TGTGCCAGCAGCTTAGGGGGGACCCTAGTGGAGACCCAGTACTTC. Protein: CASSLGGTLVETQYF.

The chain combines TRBV6-6 with TRBJ1-5; tentatively, D is TRBD1 (6 bases). Germline CDR1 is MNHNY and CDR2 is SVGAGI (reference sequence). This CDR3 comprises 16 residues. The V gene lost 0 bases and the J gene lost 1 base, with 10 bases spanning the gap. The CDR3, as DNA: TGTGCCAGCAGTTACTCGGGGGGGGCCAGCAATCAGCCCCAGCATTTT. The encoded protein is CASSYSGGASNQPQHF.

This clonotype has a count of ten or more. The chain links TRBV5-1 to TRBJ2-2; D gene unclear. The length of the CDR3 is 13 residues. V lost 2 bases and J 1 base, leaving 3 bases between the germline ends. Germline CDR1 reads SGHRS; CDR2 reads YFSETQ. In DNA form, the CDR3 reads TGCGCCAGCAGCTTCGGGAACACCGGGGAGCTGTTTTTT. Its protein product is CASSFGNTGELFF.

The chain couples TRBV24-1 to TRBJ2-2, with 8 bases that match TRBD1. CDR3 length: 19 residues. CDR1 is KGHDR and CDR2 is SFDVKD in the germline V gene. The J segment lost 4 bases and the V segment lost 1 base, leaving 13 bases of the junction unmatched. The CDR3 sequence is CATSDFNTPGQASTGELFF. CDR3 sequence (DNA): TGTGCCACCAGTGATTTCAACACCCCGGGACAGGCCTCCACCGGGGAGCTGTTTTTT.

The chain uses TRBV12-3 or TRBV12-4 and TRBJ1-5; TRBD1 matches at 7 bases. This CDR3 spans 16 amino acids. V gave up 4 bases and J gave up 4 bases; unmatched junction bases: 10. The CDR3 nucleotides are TGTGCCAGCAGTTCAGGCAGGGGGGGTAGGAATCAGCCCCAGCATTTT. Residues: CASSSGRGGRNQPQHF.

Many counts were recorded for this clonotype. The chain carries TRBV12-3 or TRBV12-4 and TRBJ2-3; 10 bases fit TRBD2. V lost 4 bases, J lost 1 base, and 2 bases stayed unmatched. This CDR3 comprises 15 residues. The CDR3 DNA reads as TGTGCCAGCAGTTGGGGGACTAGCGGCACAGATACGCAGTATTTT. Amino acid sequence: CASSWGTSGTDTQYF.

This clonotype has ten or more counts. The chain couples TRBV4-2 to TRBJ2-3, with D tentatively TRBD2 (6 bases). There are 17 residues in the CDR3. With 2 bases removed from V and 4 bases from J, the gap between germline ends came to 19 bases. Germline CDR1 is LGHNA and CDR2 is YNFKEQ. This chain's CDR3 is CASSQSPAGLVADTQYF. CDR3 sequence (DNA): TGTGCCAGCAGCCAATCCCCCGCGGGGTTGGTAGCAGATACGCAGTATTTT.

This clonotype was detected only a few times. The chain is built from TRBV4-3 and TRBJ2-5; D uncertain. Germline values: CDR1 LGHNA, CDR2 YSLEER. This CDR3 has 15 amino acids. Trimming cost V 1 base and J 5 bases, with 14 bases left between them. CDR3 in amino acids: CASSQGSARSETQYF. CDR3 DNA: TGCGCCAGCAGCCAAGGGTCCGCTAGGAGCGAGACCCAGTACTTC.

V usage is TRBV20-1 and J usage is TRBJ2-1; 11 bases map to TRBD2. Germline V gene lookup returns CDR1 DFQATT and CDR2 SNEGSKA (reference sequence). The CDR3 consists of 14 residues. The V and J ends lost 5 bases and 8 bases, in that order; junction bases with no gene match: 8. Here the CDR3 DNA reads TGCAGTGCTCGACTAGCGGGGCCGAGGGATGAGCAGTTCTTC. Its translation: CSARLAGPRDEQFF.

The chain has TRBV30 and TRBJ1-1; 8 bases are a match to TRBD1. The CDR3 loop spans 11 amino acids. V was pared by 4 bases and J by 5 bases, with 0 bases of the junction left unmatched. Germline V gene sequence: CDR1 GTSNPN, CDR2 SVGIG (reference sequence). The CDR3, as DNA: TGTGCCTGGAACAGGGGGACTGAAGCTTTCTTT. Translated: CAWNRGTEAFF.

The gene calls are TRBV4-3 and TRBJ2-1; unclear D gene. CDR3 length equals 14 residues. Germline loops: CDR1 LGHNA, CDR2 YSLEER. V was shortened by 0 bases and J by 6 bases, with 9 bases between the two germline ends. DNA of the CDR3: TGCGCCAGCAGCCAAGAGAGGATTGGCAATGAGCAGTTCTTC. Translating gives CASSQERIGNEQFF.

The sample holds many counts of this clonotype. V and J are TRBV7-2 and TRBJ2-7; D is perhaps TRBD2 (5 bases). V lost 2 bases and J lost 3, with 8 bases in between. This CDR3 is built from 13 residues. Germline values: CDR1 SGHTA, CDR2 FQGNSA. CDR3 nucleotides: TGTGCCAGCAGCTTAAACCGGGACTACGAGCAGTACTTC. This sequence encodes CASSLNRDYEQYF.